Sequencing of this T cell receptor (beta chain) was carried out in a study of T cell responses to AZD1222 COVID-19 vaccine. Findings of the study overall: Nearly half of unique spike-specific TCRs reportedly avoided B.1.351 and B.1.1.7 mutated regions. Breadth and depth of Spike-specific TCRs rose after two AZD1222 doses.

CDR3 length: 13 residues. With 4 bases removed from V and 5 bases from J, the gap between germline ends came to 10 bases. Looked up from germline, CDR1 is SGHRS and CDR2 is YFSETQ. Assay: immunoSEQ multiplex PCR; the TCRdb copy retains only in-frame clones and omits some. The sample contains 150,000 to 180,000 clones, 75% to 90% of which appear only once. Turning to this clone: Its specificity is not known.

The source of this sequence is an adult who received the AZD1222 COVID-19 vaccine. The chain is built from TRBV5-1 and TRBJ2-1; D gene uncertain. This specimen consisted of peripheral blood, obtained 28 days after the second AZD1222 dose. The CDR3 spells CASSAQSHNEQFF. The DNA of the CDR3 is TGCGCCAGCAGCGCGCAGTCGCACAATGAGCAGTTCTTC.